These 2 T cell receptor beta chains originate from one sample sequenced in a study of a mutant IDH1 vaccine in newly diagnosed glioma. Some clones are missing from TCRdb's copy, which holds only in-frame ones; the method was immunoSEQ multiplex PCR. The table has tens of thousands of clones, 65% seen once. No antigen has been assigned to these receptors. Time point reported: week 47, end of study. In every dose of vaccine, 300 ug of mutant IDH1 20-mer peptide was given alongside topical imiquimod. The specimen comprised peripheral blood mononuclear cells (PBMCs), sampled from a glioma patient whose treatment included an IDH1 peptide vaccine. These receptor sequences come from a man aged 35 to 55 with glioma. Some clones in this sample may be carry-over from other donors' samples.

The CDR3 DNA reads as TGTGCCAGCTCACCAGTGAGGCAGACGAACACTGAAGCTTTCTTT. Its protein product is CASSPVRQTNTEAFF. The rearrangement links TRBV18 to TRBJ1-1; the D is unclear. The length of the CDR3 is 15 residues. Between the trimmed V and J ends, which lost 2 bases and 1 base, there was a span of 11 bases. CDR1 KGHSH and CDR2 LQKENI come from the germline V gene.

V is TRBV6-6 and J is TRBJ2-7; D is possibly TRBD2 (5 bases). This CDR3 has 14 amino acids. In germline, CDR1 is MNHNY, CDR2 SVGAGI (reference sequence). V lost 2 bases, J lost 0 bases, and 8 bases lay in between. The CDR3 nucleotides read TGTGCCAGCAGTTACCGGGAATACTCCTACGAGCAGTACTTC. Protein product: CASSYREYSYEQYF.